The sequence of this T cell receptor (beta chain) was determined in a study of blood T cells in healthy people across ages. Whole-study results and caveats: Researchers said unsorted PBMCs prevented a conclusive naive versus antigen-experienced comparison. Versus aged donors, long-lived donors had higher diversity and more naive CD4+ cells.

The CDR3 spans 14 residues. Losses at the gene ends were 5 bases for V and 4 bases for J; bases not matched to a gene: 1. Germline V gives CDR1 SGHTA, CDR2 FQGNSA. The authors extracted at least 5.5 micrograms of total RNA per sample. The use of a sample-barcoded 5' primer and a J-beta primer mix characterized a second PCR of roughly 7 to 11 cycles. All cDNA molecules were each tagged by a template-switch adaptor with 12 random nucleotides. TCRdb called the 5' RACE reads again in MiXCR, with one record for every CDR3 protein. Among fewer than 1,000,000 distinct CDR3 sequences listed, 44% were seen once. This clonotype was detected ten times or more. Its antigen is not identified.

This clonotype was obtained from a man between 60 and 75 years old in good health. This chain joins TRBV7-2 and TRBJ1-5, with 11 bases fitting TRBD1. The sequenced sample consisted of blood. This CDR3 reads CASSGQGANQPQHF. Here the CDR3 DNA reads TGTGCCAGCAGCGGACAGGGGGCAAATCAGCCCCAGCATTTT.